The 16 T cell receptor beta chains in this list originate from one sample, sequenced in a study of blood T cells in healthy people across ages. The use of a sample-barcoded 5' primer and a J-beta primer mix characterized a second PCR of roughly 7 to 11 cycles. TCRdb reanalysed the 5' RACE reads using MiXCR and keeps one entry per CDR3 protein. The table includes 1,800,000 or so distinct CDR3 sequences, roughly two fifths detected once. The sequenced sample was blood. Source of these receptors: a human donor in good health.

This clonotype turned up a few times. This sequence joins TRBV7-9 and TRBJ2-5; D is uncertain. Germline values: CDR1 SEHNR, CDR2 FQNEAQ (reference sequence). This CDR3 is 14 amino acids long. Trimming pared 3 bases from V and 5 bases from J, leaving 13 bases between. CDR3 protein: CASSLRPRLETQYF. CDR3 sequence (DNA): TGTGCCAGCAGCTTGAGGCCCCGGCTGGAGACCCAGTACTTC.

This clonotype was recorded many times. The rearrangement links TRBV20-1 to TRBJ1-2, with D uncertain. The CDR3 covers 12 residues. V lost 3 bases, J lost 5 bases, and 10 bases lay in between. Germline values: CDR1 DFQATT, CDR2 SNEGSKA (reference sequence). This CDR3 reads CSARVGNYGYTF. CDR3 bases: TGCAGTGCTAGGGTCGGTAATTATGGCTACACCTTC.

As regards this clonotype: At one boundary the junction diverges from the germline segment, which might be a read error. This chain connects TRBV6-5 to TRBJ2-1; TRBD2 matches 7 bases. The germline gives CDR1 MNHEY, CDR2 SVGAGI. The CDR3 totals 14 residues. The CDR3 region has the DNA TGTGCCAGCAGTCCGGGACTACCCTACAATGGGCAGTTCTTC. Encoded protein: CASSPGLPYNGQFF.

The rearrangement links TRBV6-1 to TRBJ2-5; D perhaps matches TRBD1 (5 bases). Per germline, CDR1 MNHNS and CDR2 SASEGT. CDR3 size: 15 residues. Deletions cut 6 bases from V and 5 bases from J, with 19 bases between. The CDR3 spells CASSLLTAPAETQYF. The CDR3, as DNA: TGTGCCAGCAGCCTCTTGACAGCTCCGGCGGAGACCCAGTACTTC.

The rearrangement links TRBV10-3 to TRBJ2-7; D is perhaps TRBD1 (6 bases). The V end was cut by 9 bases, the J end by 0 bases, with 18 bases between. CDR1 is ENHRY, CDR2 SYGVKD, per germline. CDR3 length equals 15 residues. DNA of the CDR3: TGTGCCATTTACCGACAGGAACTGAGCTCCTACGAGCAGTACTTC. It translates to CAIYRQELSSYEQYF.

V is TRBV7-9 and J is TRBJ1-4, with D maybe TRBD1 (5 bases). CDR1 is SEHNR, CDR2 FQNEAQ, per germline (reference sequence). The CDR3 extends over 16 amino acids. The germline V and J ends were trimmed by 1 base and 5 bases, with 14 bases remaining between them. CDR3 loop: CASSLGVLPGNEKLFF. The DNA of the CDR3 is TGTGCCAGCAGCTTAGGTGTGCTGCCAGGGAATGAAAAACTGTTTTTT. Using reference TRBV7-9 and TRBJ1-4 for the parts outside the CDR3, the full variable domain is DTGVSQNPRHKITKRGQNVTFRCDPISEHNRLYWYRQTLGQGPEFLTYFQNEAQLEKSRLLSDRFSAERPKGSFSTLEIQRTEQGDSAMYLCASSLGVLPGNEKLFFGSGTQLSVL.

The rearrangement joins TRBV12-3 or TRBV12-4 to TRBJ2-3; TRBD2 might be the D (7 bases). Trimming left V 6 bases short and J 6 bases short, with 16 bases between. The CDR3 consists of 14 residues. The CDR3 spells CASSRGGGMDTQYF. The CDR3 DNA follows: TGTGCCAGCAGCCGTGGGGGGGGCATGGATACGCAGTATTTT.

The chain links TRBV21-1 to TRBJ2-5. TRBV21-1 is a recognized pseudogene. The CDR3 loop spans 9 amino acids. The CDR3 bases are TGTGCCAGCCTGGAGACCCAGTACTTC. Its protein product is CASLETQYF.

The rearrangement uses TRBV5-1 and TRBJ2-3; D is possibly TRBD1 (5 bases). Looked up from germline, CDR1 is SGHRS and CDR2 is YFSETQ. This CDR3 is built from 14 residues. Trimming removed 7 bases from V and 1 base from J, with 13 bases in between. The CDR3 reads CASCYSRGTDTQYF. Here the CDR3 DNA reads TGCGCCAGCTGCTATAGCAGGGGCACAGATACGCAGTATTTT.

The chain employs TRBV6-6 and TRBJ1-5; possibly TRBD1 for D (5 bases). This CDR3 spans 15 amino acids. Trimming took 0 bases from V and 2 from J, leaving 8 bases between them. CDR1 and CDR2 (germline): MNHNY, SVGAGI (reference sequence). The CDR3 DNA reads TGTGCCAGCAGTTACTCGACACAGGGCAATCAGCCCCAGCATTTT. Amino acids: CASSYSTQGNQPQHF.

The chain has TRBV20-1 and TRBJ2-3; tentative D call: TRBD2 (6 bases). CDR1 is DFQATT and CDR2 is SNEGSKA in the germline V gene (reference sequence). The V gene lost 5 bases and the J gene lost 1 base, with 13 bases spanning the gap. The CDR3 covers 14 residues. The CDR3 spells CSAGRGGGTDTQYF. The CDR3 region has the DNA TGCAGTGCTGGGCGGGGTGGGGGCACAGATACGCAGTATTTT.

The chain joins TRBV13 to TRBJ2-1; weak D call: TRBD1 (6 bases). CDR3 length equals 14 residues. Germline V gene lookup returns CDR1 PRHDT and CDR2 FYEKMQ (reference sequence). Trimming removed 5 bases at V and 5 bases at J, with 13 bases between. CDR3 sequence (DNA): TGTGCCAGCAGCACGGACAGAGCCCACAATGAGCAGTTCTTC. The encoded protein is CASSTDRAHNEQFF.

The V call is TRBV6-9, the J call TRBJ1-3; D remains unclear. Germline CDR1 and CDR2: MNHGY and SVAAGI. Between the trimmed V and J ends, which lost 4 bases and 4 bases, there was a span of 8 bases. The CDR3 extends over 13 amino acids. The CDR3 region is CASSFRDGNTIYF. The DNA for the CDR3 is TGTGCCAGCAGTTTTCGCGACGGAAACACCATATATTTT.

This clonotype was detected only a few times. The chain uses TRBV4-3 and TRBJ1-5; D gene unclear. Per the germline V gene, CDR1 is LGHNA and CDR2 is YSLEER. The CDR3 extends over 14 amino acids. V was trimmed by 4 bases and J by 6 bases, leaving 13 bases between them. CDR3 sequence reads: CASSPLIRGQPQHF. CDR3 nucleotide sequence: TGCGCCAGCAGCCCACTCATACGCGGTCAGCCCCAGCATTTT.

This clonotype was picked up a small number of times. The chain links TRBV28 to TRBJ1-1; possible D gene TRBD1, 6 bases. Germline V CDR1 and CDR2: MDHEN, SYDVKM. V shed 3 bases and J shed 4 bases, with 12 bases lying between them. The CDR3 spans 14 residues. The CDR3 DNA is TGTGCCAGCAGTTTCCACAGGGTTAGCACTGAAGCTTTCTTT. This codes for CASSFHRVSTEAFF.

The CDR3 DNA is TGTGCCAGCAGTGAAGTATGGACCCATAGCTCCTACGAGCAGTACTTC. This gives the protein CASSEVWTHSSYEQYF. The rearrangement joins TRBV6-1 to TRBJ2-7; D remains ambiguous. V was clipped by 1 base and J by 0 bases, with 13 bases between them. Germline V gives CDR1 MNHNS, CDR2 SASEGT. CDR3 length equals 16 residues.